Below, 9 T cell receptor beta chains from the same sample are listed, as sequenced in a study of vaccination and CD4 T cells after COVID-19. The treatment is: approximately 9-day PBMC culture with coronavirus spike peptide pools or control peptides (ViraFEST assay). Their antigens remain unidentified. The Oncomine TCR Beta short-read assay generated sequence data from the DNA of cultured CD4+ T cells. One entry per CDR3 protein, called by TCRdb with MiXCR from the PCR reads. The data contain over 9,500 distinct CDR3 sequences, approximately 50% of them singletons. Sequencing used CD4+ T cells from blood, cultured in vitro. The receptors were gathered from a human donor who had recovered from COVID-19.

J is TRBJ1-2 and V is TRBV12-3 or TRBV12-4, with D uncertain. This CDR3 has 13 amino acids. Trimming took off 3 bases at V and 7 bases at J, with 12 bases between the two ends. The CDR3 spells CASSLRGSGGYTF. In DNA form, the CDR3 reads TGTGCCAGCAGTTTGCGGGGATCGGGTGGCTACACCTTC.

This clonotype was seen only a few times. The chain joins TRBV12-3 or TRBV12-4 to TRBJ1-2; TRBD1 matches 8 bases. V dropped 5 bases and J dropped 7; count of bases not matched to a gene: 6. The CDR3 runs 13 residues. The CDR3 region has the DNA TGTGCCAGCAGTCCCCGACAGGGGTTTGGCTACACCTTC. Its translation: CASSPRQGFGYTF.

The chain recombines TRBV7-9 with TRBJ1-4; D gene uncertain. Trimming took 2 bases from V and 8 from J, leaving 3 bases between them. The CDR3 consists of 11 residues. CDR1 and CDR2 (germline): SEHNR, FQNEAQ (reference sequence). For the CDR3, the DNA is TGTGCCAGCAGCTTAAAGGAAAAACTGTTTTTT. Its protein is CASSLKEKLFF.

The chain has TRBV30 and TRBJ1-6; D remains ambiguous. Trimming shortened V by 2 bases and J by 6 bases, and 5 bases separated the two germline ends. The CDR3 totals 12 residues. Germline values: CDR1 GTSNPN, CDR2 SVGIG (reference sequence). For the CDR3, the DNA is TGTGCCTGGAGTCCCGCTAATTCACCCCTCCACTTT. Translation gives CAWSPANSPLHF.

The sample holds one count of this clonotype. This chain connects TRBV6-1 to TRBJ2-7; the match to TRBD1 covers 8 bases. Looked up from germline, CDR1 is MNHNS and CDR2 is SASEGT. This CDR3 is 15 amino acids long. J gave up 3 bases and V 7 bases, and 11 bases lay outside the gene matches. The CDR3 DNA sequence: TGTGCCAGCACGCAGTTCAGGGGGCGTAACTACGAGCAGTACTTC. Translation: CASTQFRGRNYEQYF.

This chain joins TRBV21-1 and TRBJ2-7; the table calls TRBD1, which could not be checked here. TRBV21-1 counts as a pseudogene. The CDR3 consists of 16 residues. DNA for the CDR3: TGTGCCAGCAGCGCCAGTTGGGACAGCCGTACCTACGAGCAGTACTTC. Residues: CASSASWDSRTYEQYF.

This clonotype was counted a few times. CDR3: CASREIEGSDTQYF. The CDR3 DNA is TGTGCCAGCAGGGAAATAGAGGGTTCAGATACGCAGTATTTT. V usage is TRBV28 and J usage is TRBJ2-3; a weak D match, TRBD2 (5 bases). CDR3 length equals 14 residues. Trimming stripped 6 bases from V and 4 bases from J, with 14 bases between. CDR1 and CDR2 from the germline V gene are MDHEN and SYDVKM.

This clonotype was picked up a small number of times. This chain connects TRBV7-8 to TRBJ1-6, with TRBD1 identical over 8 bases. This CDR3 contains 15 residues. The V gene's germline CDR1 is SGHVS and CDR2 FQNEAQ. Trimming removed 1 base from V and 6 bases from J; junction bases left unmatched: 2. CDR3 in amino acids: CASSLVDRGNSPLHF. CDR3 sequence (DNA): TGTGCCAGCAGCTTAGTTGACAGGGGTAATTCACCCCTCCACTTT.

The V gene is TRBV2, the J gene TRBJ1-5; TRBD1 matches 10 bases. Germline-derived CDR1 and CDR2 are SNHLY and FYNNEI. V lost 8 bases and J lost 9; bases outside the gene matches: 13. The CDR3 is 15 residues long. CDR3 region: CASSIGTGASGPQHF. The CDR3 DNA sequence: TGTGCCAGCTCGATCGGGACAGGGGCCTCGGGGCCCCAGCATTTT.